Listed below are T cell receptor beta chains from one sample, sequenced in a study of Graves' ophthalmopathy and Graves' hyperthyroidism. TCRdb reanalysed the multiplex PCR reads using MiXCR and keeps one entry per CDR3 protein. This sample has some 350,000 distinct CDR3 sequences, with about a sixth found just once. The source material was peripheral blood. The receptors originated from an adult woman with stable Graves' hyperthyroidism. CDR3s include the opening cysteine and the closing phenylalanine or tryptophan. The D gene is left open where the match is weak. Only part of the rows carry a size: once, few, many, or a class if the clone is expanded.

V	D	J	size	length	CDR3	DNA
TRBV7-9	.	TRBJ2-7	many	14	CASSSSVQIGEQYF	TGTGCCAGCAGCTCCTCTGTACAGATAGGGGAGCAGTACTTC
TRBV7-9	.	TRBJ2-7	many	13	CASSGTLSYEQYF	TGTGCCAGCAGTGGGACACTATCCTACGAGCAGTACTTC
TRBV28	TRBD1	TRBJ2-7	medium-sized	13	CASSSTGVNEQYF	TGTGCCAGCAGCTCGACAGGGGTAAACGAGCAGTACTTC
TRBV27	.	TRBJ1-5	many	14	CASTPGGWGQPQHF	TGTGCCAGCACCCCGGGGGGGTGGGGTCAGCCCCAGCATTTT
TRBV12-3/TRBV12-4	.	TRBJ1-2	.	15	CASSFIGRTDYGYTF	TGTGCCAGCAGTTTTATAGGTAGGACCGACTATGGCTACACCTTC
TRBV27	.	TRBJ1-2	many	13	CASRRDFNEGYTF	TGTGCCAGCAGGAGAGATTTTAACGAGGGCTACACCTTC
TRBV12-3/TRBV12-4	TRBD1	TRBJ2-5	many	15	CASSPTGNVPETQYF	TGTGCCAGCAGCCCGACAGGGAATGTTCCAGAGACCCAGTACTTC
TRBV12-3/TRBV12-4	.	TRBJ1-3	.	14	CASSRDRVGNTIYF	TGTGCCAGCAGCCGGGACCGAGTAGGAAACACCATATATTTT
TRBV6-5	.	TRBJ1-1	.	16	CASSYPNSNGGTEAFF	TGTGCCAGCAGTTACCCTAACTCTAACGGTGGAACTGAAGCTTTCTTT
TRBV7-2	TRBD1	TRBJ2-2	few	16	CASSWGTGRGTGELFF	TGTGCCAGCAGCTGGGGGACAGGGAGGGGAACCGGGGAGCTGTTTTTT
TRBV29-1	.	TRBJ2-7	many	13	CSVEEGGWGEQYF	TGCAGCGTTGAAGAGGGTGGCTGGGGCGAGCAGTACTTC
TRBV24-1	.	TRBJ2-6	many	14	CATSGPAGANVLTF	TGTGCCACCAGTGGACCCGCTGGGGCCAACGTCCTGACTTTC
TRBV2	TRBD1	TRBJ1-6	many	16	CASRAPGTGENSPLHF	TGTGCCAGCAGAGCTCCTGGGACAGGGGAAAATTCACCCCTCCACTTT
TRBV20-1	TRBD2	TRBJ2-7	many	15	CSARDQAGGPYEQYF	TGCAGTGCTAGAGACCAAGCGGGAGGGCCCTACGAGCAGTACTTC
TRBV28	TRBD1	TRBJ1-2	many	13	CASRGTGNYGYTF	TGTGCCAGCAGAGGGACAGGCAACTATGGCTACACCTTC
TRBV27	.	TRBJ1-2	many	16	CASSSTATWSLYGYTF	TGTGCCAGCAGTTCGACAGCCACCTGGTCCCTCTATGGCTACACCTTC
TRBV28	TRBD2	TRBJ2-7	many	16	CASSSPGLAGAYEQYF	TGTGCCAGCAGTTCCCCCGGCCTAGCGGGAGCCTACGAGCAGTACTTC
TRBV20-1	.	TRBJ2-7	.	14	CSARDRRGAYEQYF	TGCAGTGCTAGAGATCGGAGGGGCGCCTACGAGCAGTACTTC
TRBV13	TRBD1	TRBJ2-2	many	13	CASSQTGAGELFF	TGTGCCAGCAGCCAAACAGGGGCCGGGGAGCTGTTTTTT
TRBV12-3/TRBV12-4	.	TRBJ2-7	many	14	CASSSRRQVYEQYF	TGTGCCAGCAGTTCCCGCAGACAAGTCTACGAGCAGTACTTC
TRBV4-1	.	TRBJ2-7	many	13	CASSQNPDYEQYF	TGCGCCAGCAGCCAGAACCCAGACTACGAGCAGTACTTC
TRBV30	.	TRBJ1-2	many	12	CAQLRQESGCTF	TGTGCCCAACTCCGGCAGGAGTCCGGCTGCACCTTC
TRBV28	.	TRBJ2-7	.	12	CASSSSGDEQCF	TGTGCCAGCAGCTCCTCCGGGGACGAGCAGTGCTTC
TRBV10-3	.	TRBJ2-7	once	15	CAISETAGVNYEQYF	TGTGCCATCAGTGAGACAGCAGGAGTCAACTACGAGCAGTACTTC
TRBV20-1	.	TRBJ2-4	many	14	CSAAAEFSLNIQYF	TGCAGTGCTGCCGCGGAGTTTAGTCTAAACATTCAGTACTTC
TRBV5-6	.	TRBJ2-5	many	15	CASSLYRMERETQYF	TGTGCCAGCAGCTTGTACAGGATGGAGCGGGAGACCCAGTACTTC
TRBV6-1	.	TRBJ1-5	many	14	CASSEAFSNQPQHF	TGTGCCAGCAGTGAGGCCTTCAGCAATCAGCCCCAGCATTTT
TRBV20-1	TRBD1	TRBJ1-2	many	11	CSATGRGGYTF	TGCAGTGCGACAGGGAGAGGAGGCTACACCTTC
TRBV24-1	TRBD2	TRBJ2-7	many	13	CATSDIAGRGQYF	TGTGCCACCAGTGATATAGCGGGACGTGGGCAGTACTTC
TRBV6-5	.	TRBJ1-1	.	12	CASSWGVTEAFF	TGTGCCAGCAGTTGGGGCGTCACTGAAGCTTTCTTT
TRBV6-1	TRBD2	TRBJ2-7	many	14	CASSRREGPYEQYF	TGTGCCAGCAGCCGCCGGGAGGGCCCCTACGAGCAGTACTTC
TRBV15	.	TRBJ1-1	many	12	CATSSGDTEAFF	TGTGCCACCAGCAGCGGGGACACTGAAGCTTTCTTT
TRBV2	TRBD1	TRBJ2-5	many	15	CASSDPPQGQETQYF	TGTGCCAGCAGTGACCCCCCACAGGGGCAAGAGACCCAGTACTTC